A single T cell receptor beta chain is shown here with its context. The CDR3 runs 15 residues. V lost 0 bases, J lost 2 bases, and 11 bases lay in between. The V gene's germline CDR1 is MNHEY and CDR2 SVGAGI. This record belongs to a study of blood T cell repertoires in COVID-19. At the level of the study: The samples span acute and convalescent COVID-19 from the United States, Italy and Spain. PBMCs, B-cell-depleted T cells, or T cells provided the cDNA or gDNA that made up the material.

This table comes from immunoSEQ multiplex PCR, and its TCRdb copy is limited to in-frame clones, with some not included. This table holds a few hundred thousand clones, roughly four fifths found once. In assigning cohorts, the study relied on participant-reported clinical history. Donors in Cohort 3 counted as recovered after two negative PCRs, clearance, or symptom resolution. The V call is TRBV6-5, the J call TRBJ2-7; no definite D call. Source material: PBMCs or T cells enriched from blood (not recorded which). This TCR derives from a woman aged 50 to 60 who had recovered from COVID-19. The CDR3 DNA sequence: TGTGCCAGCAGTTACTCGATTGCGAATCCCTACGAGCAGTACTTC. Protein sequence: CASSYSIANPYEQYF.